This is a list of T cell receptor beta chains from one sample in a study of blood T cells in healthy people across ages. TCRdb passed the 5' RACE reads through MiXCR, listing each CDR3 protein once. The sample has around 1.5 million distinct CDR3 sequences; approximately 63% are singletons. The sample was blood. These receptors were obtained from a man aged 18 to 35 in good health. The CDR3 runs from the conserved cysteine through the conserved F or W. D genes are given only for firm matches. Expanded clones get a size class; other rows say once, few or many, or leave the size out.

v_call: TRBV5-8; clone_size: NA; j_call: TRBJ1-2; d_call: TRBD1; cdr3_aa: CASSLAPNRGRGNGYTF; cdr3_nt: TGTGCCAGCAGCTTGGCCCCTAACAGGGGGCGCGGGAATGGCTACACCTTC
v_call: TRBV10-1; clone_size: NA; j_call: TRBJ1-2; d_call: TRBD1; cdr3_aa: CASSGPGGGDHGYTF; cdr3_nt: TGCGCCAGCAGTGGGCCTGGAGGGGGCGACCATGGCTACACCTTC
v_call: TRBV21-1; clone_size: NA; j_call: TRBJ1-5; d_call: NA; cdr3_aa: CASSKGGDTYSNQPQHF; cdr3_nt: TGTGCCAGCAGCAAAGGGGGTGACACTTATAGCAATCAGCCCCAGCATTTT
v_call: TRBV27; clone_size: NA; j_call: TRBJ1-1; d_call: NA; cdr3_aa: CASSLYGVANTEAFF; cdr3_nt: TGTGCCAGCAGTTTATATGGGGTCGCGAACACTGAAGCTTTCTTT
v_call: TRBV10-3; clone_size: NA; j_call: TRBJ2-7; d_call: NA; cdr3_aa: CAISGSSPGAGKYEQYF; cdr3_nt: TGTGCCATCAGTGGATCGTCTCCCGGGGCAGGGAAGTACGAGCAGTACTTC
v_call: TRBV5-6; clone_size: NA; j_call: TRBJ1-1; d_call: NA; cdr3_aa: CASSEKPDTEAFF; cdr3_nt: TGTGCCAGCAGCGAAAAGCCCGATACTGAAGCTTTCTTT
v_call: TRBV20-1; clone_size: NA; j_call: TRBJ2-5; d_call: NA; cdr3_aa: CSATDRPAGRTQYF; cdr3_nt: TGCAGTGCAACGGACAGGCCCGCGGGGAGGACCCAGTACTTC
v_call: TRBV2; clone_size: few; j_call: TRBJ1-5; d_call: NA; cdr3_aa: CASTGSNQPQHF; cdr3_nt: TGTGCCAGCACAGGTAGCAATCAGCCCCAGCATTTT
v_call: TRBV9; clone_size: NA; j_call: TRBJ2-2; d_call: NA; cdr3_aa: CASSLHKGDTGELFF; cdr3_nt: TGTGCCAGCAGCCTCCATAAGGGTGACACCGGGGAGCTGTTTTTT
v_call: TRBV29-1; clone_size: few; j_call: TRBJ2-4; d_call: NA; cdr3_aa: CSVAVSAYLAKNIQYF; cdr3_nt: TGCAGCGTTGCGGTTTCGGCGTACCTAGCCAAAAACATTCAGTACTTC
v_call: TRBV5-1; clone_size: once; j_call: TRBJ1-1; d_call: NA; cdr3_aa: CASSLDATSPFF; cdr3_nt: TGCGCCAGCAGCTTGGATGCCACATCTCCTTTCTTT
v_call: TRBV10-3; clone_size: NA; j_call: TRBJ2-3; d_call: TRBD2; cdr3_aa: CAISSSGEADTQYF; cdr3_nt: TGTGCCATCAGTTCTAGCGGGGAGGCAGATACGCAGTATTTT
v_call: TRBV27; clone_size: NA; j_call: TRBJ1-1; d_call: NA; cdr3_aa: CASGVDFMNTEAFF; cdr3_nt: TGTGCCAGTGGGGTGGATTTCATGAACACTGAAGCTTTCTTT
v_call: TRBV2; clone_size: once; j_call: TRBJ1-4; d_call: NA; cdr3_aa: CASSNMVGKGEKLFF; cdr3_nt: TGTGCCAGCAGTAATATGGTCGGGAAGGGTGAAAAACTGTTTTTT
v_call: TRBV2; clone_size: NA; j_call: TRBJ1-2; d_call: TRBD1; cdr3_aa: CASSRVGQGGNYGYTF; cdr3_nt: TGTGCCAGCAGCCGAGTCGGACAGGGTGGGAACTATGGCTACACCTTC
v_call: TRBV2; clone_size: NA; j_call: TRBJ1-2; d_call: TRBD1; cdr3_aa: CASSEAPGGRTGYTF; cdr3_nt: TGTGCCAGCAGTGAAGCCCCAGGGGGCCGGACCGGCTACACCTTC
v_call: TRBV6-5; clone_size: NA; j_call: TRBJ2-3; d_call: NA; cdr3_aa: CASSYDRPPDTQYF; cdr3_nt: TGTGCCAGCAGTTACGACAGACCCCCAGATACGCAGTATTTT
v_call: TRBV18; clone_size: NA; j_call: TRBJ2-5; d_call: NA; cdr3_aa: CASSPLSKETQYF; cdr3_nt: TGTGCCAGCTCACCACTCAGCAAAGAGACCCAGTACTTC
v_call: TRBV15; clone_size: few; j_call: TRBJ2-3; d_call: TRBD2; cdr3_aa: CATSSGRADTQYF; cdr3_nt: TGTGCCACCAGCAGCGGGAGGGCAGATACGCAGTATTTT
v_call: TRBV12-3/TRBV12-4; clone_size: NA; j_call: TRBJ2-5; d_call: TRBD2; cdr3_aa: CASSSPSGGARQETQYF; cdr3_nt: TGTGCCAGCAGTTCCCCTAGCGGGGGGGCTCGACAAGAGACCCAGTACTTC
v_call: TRBV6-2/TRBV6-3; clone_size: NA; j_call: TRBJ2-1; d_call: NA; cdr3_aa: CASSYPPGPYNEQFF; cdr3_nt: TGTGCCAGCAGTTATCCCCCAGGGCCCTACAATGAGCAGTTCTTC
v_call: TRBV14; clone_size: NA; j_call: TRBJ1-2; d_call: NA; cdr3_aa: CASSHLLDYGYTF; cdr3_nt: TGTGCCAGCAGCCACCTCTTAGACTATGGCTACACCTTC
v_call: TRBV25-1; clone_size: NA; j_call: TRBJ2-7; d_call: NA; cdr3_aa: CASSEAWSDEQYF; cdr3_nt: TGTGCCAGCAGTGAGGCTTGGTCCGACGAGCAGTACTTC
v_call: TRBV10-3; clone_size: few; j_call: TRBJ2-3; d_call: NA; cdr3_aa: CAISAGITADTQYF; cdr3_nt: TGTGCCATCAGTGCGGGAATTACTGCAGATACGCAGTATTTT
v_call: TRBV6-2/TRBV6-3; clone_size: few; j_call: TRBJ2-7; d_call: NA; cdr3_aa: CASSWEYYEQYF; cdr3_nt: TGTGCCAGCTCATGGGAGTACTACGAGCAGTACTTC
v_call: TRBV6-1; clone_size: NA; j_call: TRBJ2-1; d_call: TRBD2; cdr3_aa: CASSGLAGPSNEQFF; cdr3_nt: TGTGCCAGCAGCGGACTAGCGGGACCCTCGAATGAGCAGTTCTTC
v_call: TRBV20-1; clone_size: many; j_call: TRBJ2-7; d_call: NA; cdr3_aa: CSASLGGDSYEQYF; cdr3_nt: TGCAGTGCTAGTCTTGGCGGGGACTCCTACGAGCAGTACTTC
v_call: TRBV20-1; clone_size: few; j_call: TRBJ2-3; d_call: TRBD1; cdr3_aa: CSARSRDSRLDTQYF; cdr3_nt: TGCAGTGCTAGATCTCGGGACAGTCGCCTAGATACGCAGTATTTT
v_call: TRBV29-1; clone_size: few; j_call: TRBJ2-1; d_call: NA; cdr3_aa: CSVLPGRYEQFF; cdr3_nt: TGCAGCGTCCTACCAGGGCGTTACGAGCAGTTCTTC
v_call: TRBV5-1; clone_size: NA; j_call: TRBJ1-1; d_call: NA; cdr3_aa: CASSLTTGTVNTEAFF; cdr3_nt: TGCGCCAGCAGCTTGACCACCGGGACGGTGAACACTGAAGCTTTCTTT
v_call: TRBV9; clone_size: NA; j_call: TRBJ2-7; d_call: TRBD1; cdr3_aa: CASSFTGTGADEQYF; cdr3_nt: TGTGCCAGCAGCTTTACCGGGACAGGGGCTGACGAGCAGTACTTC
v_call: TRBV7-2; clone_size: NA; j_call: TRBJ2-7; d_call: NA; cdr3_aa: CASSLALMGVSYNEQYF; cdr3_nt: TGTGCCAGCAGCTTAGCGTTGATGGGGGTATCCTACAATGAGCAGTACTTC
v_call: TRBV7-2; clone_size: NA; j_call: TRBJ2-7; d_call: TRBD2; cdr3_aa: CASSLNSGIYEQYF; cdr3_nt: TGTGCCAGCAGCTTAAACAGCGGGATCTACGAGCAGTACTTC
v_call: TRBV12-3/TRBV12-4; clone_size: NA; j_call: TRBJ2-2; d_call: NA; cdr3_aa: CASSFGPPEYTGELFF; cdr3_nt: TGTGCCAGCAGTTTCGGACCGCCCGAGTACACCGGGGAGCTGTTTTTT
v_call: TRBV20-1; clone_size: NA; j_call: TRBJ2-5; d_call: TRBD2; cdr3_aa: CSAVLADSTGTQYF; cdr3_nt: TGCAGTGCTGTACTAGCGGACTCGACGGGGACCCAGTACTTC
v_call: TRBV27; clone_size: NA; j_call: TRBJ2-7; d_call: NA; cdr3_aa: CASSFTVSYEQYF; cdr3_nt: TGCGCCAGCAGCTTTACAGTCTCCTACGAGCAGTACTTC
v_call: TRBV29-1; clone_size: few; j_call: TRBJ2-5; d_call: TRBD2; cdr3_aa: CSVSWAGGETQYF; cdr3_nt: TGCAGCGTCTCGTGGGCGGGGGGAGAGACCCAGTACTTC
v_call: TRBV11-2; clone_size: NA; j_call: TRBJ2-2; d_call: TRBD2; cdr3_aa: CASLTAGVFGELFF; cdr3_nt: TGTGCCAGCCTAACAGCGGGAGTTTTCGGGGAGCTGTTTTTT
v_call: TRBV28; clone_size: NA; j_call: TRBJ2-3; d_call: TRBD2; cdr3_aa: CASRNHGLAGGASSTDTQYF; cdr3_nt: TGTGCCAGCCGGAACCACGGACTAGCGGGGGGCGCTTCTAGCACAGATACGCAGTATTTT
v_call: TRBV6-2/TRBV6-3; clone_size: NA; j_call: TRBJ2-2; d_call: TRBD1; cdr3_aa: CASRLWGTGSAGSELFF; cdr3_nt: TGTGCCAGCAGGCTCTGGGGGACAGGCTCGGCGGGATCGGAGCTGTTTTTT
v_call: TRBV6-1; clone_size: NA; j_call: TRBJ1-6; d_call: NA; cdr3_aa: CASEVRTYNSPLHF; cdr3_nt: TGTGCCAGCGAGGTTAGGACCTATAATTCACCCCTCCACTTT
v_call: TRBV20-1; clone_size: few; j_call: TRBJ1-4; d_call: NA; cdr3_aa: CSASRFGYNEKLFF; cdr3_nt: TGCAGTGCTAGTCGTTTCGGCTATAATGAAAAACTGTTTTTT
v_call: TRBV29-1; clone_size: NA; j_call: TRBJ1-2; d_call: NA; cdr3_aa: CSVRGGEAVGGYTF; cdr3_nt: TGCAGCGTCAGAGGAGGGGAGGCTGTTGGTGGCTACACCTTC
v_call: TRBV5-5; clone_size: few; j_call: TRBJ2-3; d_call: NA; cdr3_aa: CASSAPDATDTQYF; cdr3_nt: TGTGCCAGCAGCGCCCCGGATGCCACAGATACGCAGTATTTT
v_call: TRBV10-2; clone_size: NA; j_call: TRBJ2-5; d_call: NA; cdr3_aa: CASSEDSLAETQYF; cdr3_nt: TGCGCCAGCAGTGAGGACAGTCTTGCGGAGACCCAGTACTTC
v_call: TRBV7-9; clone_size: NA; j_call: TRBJ1-4; d_call: NA; cdr3_aa: CASRREIEKLFF; cdr3_nt: TGTGCCAGCAGGAGGGAGATAGAAAAACTGTTTTTT
v_call: TRBV5-1; clone_size: NA; j_call: TRBJ2-7; d_call: NA; cdr3_aa: CASSGTYDEQYF; cdr3_nt: TGCGCCAGCAGCGGGACATACGACGAGCAGTACTTC
v_call: TRBV15; clone_size: NA; j_call: TRBJ2-1; d_call: NA; cdr3_aa: CATSRDPDDEQFF; cdr3_nt: TGTGCCACCAGCAGAGATCCCGACGATGAGCAGTTCTTC
v_call: TRBV4-3; clone_size: NA; j_call: TRBJ2-7; d_call: NA; cdr3_aa: CASSQDIGGRPYNEQYF; cdr3_nt: TGCGCCAGCAGCCAAGATATCGGGGGCCGTCCCTACAATGAGCAGTACTTC
v_call: TRBV18; clone_size: NA; j_call: TRBJ1-5; d_call: NA; cdr3_aa: CASSPRAEINQPQHF; cdr3_nt: TGTGCCAGCTCACCAAGGGCAGAGATTAATCAGCCCCAGCATTTT
v_call: TRBV4-1; clone_size: once; j_call: TRBJ1-1; d_call: NA; cdr3_aa: CASSQDPSGSTEAFF; cdr3_nt: TGCGCCAGCAGCCAAGATCCCTCGGGGAGCACTGAAGCTTTCTTT
v_call: TRBV20-1; clone_size: NA; j_call: TRBJ2-1; d_call: NA; cdr3_aa: CSAGDQISEQFF; cdr3_nt: TGCAGTGCGGGGGATCAGATCTCCGAGCAGTTCTTC
v_call: TRBV15; clone_size: NA; j_call: TRBJ1-2; d_call: NA; cdr3_aa: CATSRDLNGYTF; cdr3_nt: TGTGCCACCAGCAGAGATCTTAATGGCTACACCTTC